The 14 T cell receptor beta chains below were found in one sample sequenced in a study of CD8 T cells in ankylosing spondylitis. One entry per CDR3 protein results from TCRdb running MiXCR on the 5' RACE reads. Of 230,000 or so distinct CDR3 sequences listed, 20% to 30% are singletons. Sequenced sample: blood, either unsorted or a sorted T cell fraction (not recorded which). Every receptor here comes from a male donor with ankylosing spondylitis or in good health (not recorded which).

CDR3 in amino acids: CASLGYSNQPQHF. CDR3 sequence (DNA): TGTGCCAGCTTGGGGTATAGCAATCAGCCCCAGCATTTT. The V and J genes are TRBV7-6 and TRBJ1-5; D is unresolved. CDR3 length: 13 amino acids. Germline lookup yields CDR1 SGHVS and CDR2 FNYEAQ. V lost 8 bases and J lost 0, with 8 bases in between.

This clonotype came up a few times. The rearrangement joins TRBV11-2 to TRBJ1-1; tentatively, D is TRBD1 (5 bases). Germline CDR1 is SGHAT and CDR2 is FQNNGV. The V end was cut by 3 bases, the J end by 11 bases, with 13 bases between. This CDR3 contains 12 residues. The DNA for the CDR3 is TGTGCCAGCAGCTTCCCGGGGCTGGAGGCTTTCTTT. It is translated as CASSFPGLEAFF.

The rearrangement links TRBV24-1 to TRBJ2-1; D unclear. Germline V gives CDR1 KGHDR, CDR2 SFDVKD. V was shortened by 4 bases and J by 4 bases, with 13 bases between the two germline ends. The CDR3 totals 15 residues. CDR3 bases: TGTGCCACCAGTGACACCGGGCGGCAGTACAATGAGCAGTTCTTC. Protein sequence: CATSDTGRQYNEQFF.

This clonotype appeared a few times. The chain joins TRBV10-3 to TRBJ2-3; 12 bases align to TRBD2. J lost 2 bases, V lost 6 bases, and 3 bases had no gene match. CDR1 is ENHRY, CDR2 SYGVKD, per germline. The CDR3 extends over 15 amino acids. This CDR3 is CAISGTSGYTDTQYF. CDR3 in DNA: TGTGCCATCAGCGGGACTAGCGGGTACACAGATACGCAGTATTTT.

This clonotype was seen a handful of times. The chain combines TRBV20-1 with TRBJ1-5; D is possibly TRBD1 (5 bases). CDR1 and CDR2 (germline): DFQATT, SNEGSKA (reference sequence). V lost 5 bases to trimming and J lost 5 bases, with 13 bases between them. The CDR3 runs 13 residues. This chain's CDR3 is CSALQVGDQPQHF. CDR3 nucleotide sequence: TGCAGTGCTTTACAGGTGGGGGATCAGCCCCAGCATTTT.

This clonotype was counted only a few times. The V and J genes are TRBV12-3 or TRBV12-4 and TRBJ2-7; either TRBD1 or TRBD2 may fit D (5 bases each). The length of the CDR3 is 16 residues. Deletions cut 1 base from V and 3 bases from J, with 16 bases between. In DNA, the CDR3 is TGTGCCAGCAGTTTAGGGACGAGGGGCAGCTACTACGAGCAGTACTTC. Translating gives CASSLGTRGSYYEQYF.

V usage is TRBV20-1 and J usage is TRBJ1-5; the D gene is possibly TRBD1 (5 bases). The CDR3 covers 14 residues. Per germline, CDR1 DFQATT and CDR2 SNEGSKA (reference sequence). Trimming removed 6 bases from V and 3 bases from J, with 15 bases in between. The CDR3 is CSALPRVHNQPQHF. The CDR3 DNA is TGCAGTGCGCTTCCCAGGGTTCACAATCAGCCCCAGCATTTT.

There are many counts of this clonotype. The chain carries TRBV20-1 and TRBJ1-6, with a tentative D call TRBD1 (6 bases). CDR1 and CDR2 (germline): DFQATT, SNEGSKA (reference sequence). Trimming took off 8 bases at V and 7 bases at J, with 18 bases between the two ends. The CDR3 has 14 residues. Here the CDR3 reads CSPAGGGPNSPLHF. DNA of the CDR3: TGCAGTCCAGCTGGTGGGGGGCCGAATTCACCCCTCCACTTT.

This clonotype has at least ten counts. It is likely a read error, because the conserved phenylalanine at the end of the CDR3 is missing. The CDR3 region has the DNA TGCAGTGCTAGAGACTCCCGCGGGGGTCGCGGTTCACCCCTCCACCTT. This sequence encodes CSARDSRGGRGSPLHL. The J gene is TRBJ1-6, the V gene TRBV20-1, with TRBD1 as a possible D gene (5 bases). The V and J ends lost 0 bases and 9 bases respectively, with 18 bases between them. The CDR3 spans 16 residues. Germline V gene lookup returns CDR1 DFQATT and CDR2 SNEGSKA (reference sequence).

There are many counts of this clonotype. The chain couples TRBV11-2 to TRBJ2-5; TRBD2 aligns across 9 bases. The CDR3 has 16 amino acids. CDR1 is SGHAT and CDR2 is FQNNGV in the germline V gene. V lost 3 bases, J lost 0 bases, and 5 bases stayed unmatched. The CDR3 sequence is CASSFNSGGYQETQYF. CDR3 bases: TGTGCCAGCAGCTTTAACAGCGGGGGGTACCAAGAGACCCAGTACTTC.

This clonotype was detected only a few times. The chain has TRBV7-9 and TRBJ2-3; D is unresolved. This CDR3 is 15 amino acids long. The V end was cut by 1 base, the J end by 0 bases, with 8 bases between. Germline-derived CDR1 and CDR2 are SEHNR and FQNEAQ (reference sequence). CDR3 nucleotides: TGTGCCAGCAGCTTAGATTGGCGGAGCACAGATACGCAGTATTTT. It encodes CASSLDWRSTDTQYF.

This clonotype was seen a handful of times. This chain connects TRBV20-1 to TRBJ1-6; D is uncertain. The CDR3 has 13 amino acids. Germline V gene lookup returns CDR1 DFQATT and CDR2 SNEGSKA (reference sequence). V lost 0 bases and J 9 bases, leaving 9 bases between the germline ends. The DNA for the CDR3 is TGCAGTGCTAGAGAACGAGGGAGTTCACCCCTCCACTTT. This translates into CSARERGSSPLHF.

The sample holds many counts of this clonotype. This sequence joins TRBV5-6 and TRBJ1-2; no reliable D call. Germline CDR1 is SGHDT and CDR2 is YYEEEE. Deletions cut 6 bases from V and 7 bases from J, with 10 bases between. The CDR3 sequence is 11 residues long. CDR3 protein: CASTKTGGYTF. The CDR3 nucleotides are TGTGCCAGCACAAAGACGGGTGGCTACACCTTC.

This clonotype was found many times. J is TRBJ1-2 and V is TRBV20-1; D unclear. Trimming took 4 bases from V and 0 from J, leaving 18 bases between them. Germline V gene lookup returns CDR1 DFQATT and CDR2 SNEGSKA (reference sequence). The CDR3 runs 16 residues. The CDR3 DNA is TGCAGTGCTATCCCCTCGATAAGGAAAGCTAACTATGGCTACACCTTC. It yields the protein CSAIPSIRKANYGYTF.